What follows are 29 T cell receptor beta chains derived from one specimen sequenced in a study of blood T cell repertoires in COVID-19. Some clones are missing from TCRdb's copy, which holds only in-frame ones; the method was immunoSEQ multiplex PCR. The top ten hold around 9.9% of the sample, which has 300,000 to 400,000 clones, roughly 86% seen once. Input material: peripheral blood. The receptors here all came from a man aged 25-40 years with COVID-19, enrolled during active disease.

The V call is TRBV11-3, the J call TRBJ2-1; TRBD1 agrees at 8 bases. Germline CDR1 is SGHNT and CDR2 is YENEEA. The junction had 2 bases not matched to a gene; V was cut back by 4 bases and J by 0 bases. The CDR3 sequence is 15 residues long. Here the CDR3 reads CASSWDRSSYNEQFF. CDR3 bases: TGTGCCAGCAGCTGGGACAGGAGCTCCTACAATGAGCAGTTCTTC.

The chain is built from TRBV19 and TRBJ1-2, with 8 bases identical to TRBD1. The CDR3 sequence is 13 residues long. From germline, CDR1 is LNHDA and CDR2 SQIVND (reference sequence). V gave up 3 bases and J gave up 6 bases; unmatched junction bases: 3. In DNA, the CDR3 is TGTGCCAGTAGTATTGCGGGACAGGATGGCTACACCTTC. It yields the protein CASSIAGQDGYTF.

This chain connects TRBV11-2 to TRBJ2-7; TRBD1 might be the D (5 bases). Trimming removed 5 bases at V and 4 bases at J, with 9 bases between. Germline V CDR1 and CDR2: SGHAT, FQNNGV. This CDR3 is built from 12 residues. CDR3 region: CASSRSGYEQYF. Here the CDR3 DNA reads TGTGCCAGCAGCCGTTCAGGGTACGAGCAGTACTTC.

This sequence joins TRBV28 and TRBJ2-2; a weak D match, TRBD2 (5 bases). CDR1 MDHEN and CDR2 SYDVKM come from the germline V gene. This CDR3 is built from 14 residues. Trimming shortened V by 2 bases and J by 8 bases, and 12 bases separated the two germline ends. CDR3 DNA sequence: TGTGCCAGCAGTTTACTCTTGAGGGCTGGGGAGCTGTTTTTT. Amino acids: CASSLLLRAGELFF.

The CDR3 is CASSYGTSGTGELFF. The CDR3 region has the DNA TGTGCCAGCAGTTACGGGACTAGCGGGACCGGGGAGCTGTTTTTT. The chain links TRBV6-6 to TRBJ2-2; 12 nucleotides match TRBD2. The CDR3 runs 15 residues. Per germline, CDR1 MNHNY and CDR2 SVGAGI (reference sequence). Unmatched junction bases numbered 0, after V lost 2 bases and J lost 5 bases.

The chain has TRBV23-1 and TRBJ1-5; D perhaps matches TRBD1 (5 bases). TRBV23-1 is an ORF for which the function is uncertain. Trimming left V 8 bases short and J 2 bases short, with 16 bases between. The CDR3 has 15 residues. CDR3 region: CASDMKRGRNQPQHF. DNA for the CDR3: TGCGCCAGCGACATGAAAAGGGGTCGCAATCAGCCCCAGCATTTT.

This clone showed up just once. The V call is TRBV28, the J call TRBJ1-5; unclear D gene. Trimming removed 6 bases at V and 8 bases at J, with 11 bases between. The germline V gene has CDR1 MDHEN and CDR2 SYDVKM. The CDR3 runs 12 residues. The CDR3 region is CASRSFGEPQHF. In DNA form, the CDR3 reads TGTGCCAGCAGATCCTTTGGAGAGCCCCAGCATTTT.

The chain couples TRBV29-1 to TRBJ1-2, with TRBD1 identical over 7 bases. The CDR3 is 13 residues long. The V and J ends lost 6 bases and 4 bases, in that order; junction bases with no gene match: 8. Germline V lookup: CDR1 SQVTM, CDR2 ANQGSEA. The CDR3 is CSVDLTGLYGYTF. DNA for the CDR3: TGCAGCGTCGACCTGACAGGGCTCTATGGCTACACCTTC.

The chain uses TRBV7-3 and TRBJ2-6; D is possibly TRBD2 (5 bases). V lost 3 bases, J lost 0 bases, and 12 bases lay in between. This CDR3 is 17 amino acids long. Germline V gives CDR1 SGHTA, CDR2 FQGTGA. CDR3 DNA: TGTGCCAGCAGCTTTAGCGCTGGGCCCTCTGGGGCCAACGTCCTGACTTTC. It is translated as CASSFSAGPSGANVLTF.

This chain uses TRBV27 with TRBJ1-2, with TRBD1 identical over 12 bases. The CDR3 is 15 amino acids. CDR1 is MNHEY, CDR2 SMNVEV, per germline (reference sequence). V shed 1 base and J 8 bases; nucleotides not matched to a gene: 5. CDR3 DNA: TGTGCCAGCAGTTTATGGGGACAGGGGGCTCGGGGCTACACCTTC. This translates into CASSLWGQGARGYTF.

The V call is TRBV27, the J call TRBJ1-5; TRBD1 is a possible D gene (6 bases). V was cut by 6 bases and J by 3 bases, with 15 bases left in between. The CDR3 is 15 residues long. The germline V gene encodes CDR1 MNHEY and CDR2 SMNVEV (reference sequence). The CDR3 sequence is CASRKQGTSNQPQHF. For the CDR3, the DNA is TGTGCCAGCAGAAAACAAGGGACATCCAATCAGCCCCAGCATTTT.

V usage is TRBV5-1 and J usage is TRBJ2-7; 9 bases fit TRBD2. The germline gives CDR1 SGHRS, CDR2 YFSETQ. This CDR3 is built from 16 residues. J gave up 2 bases and V 2 bases, and 8 bases lay outside the gene matches. CDR3 amino acids: CASSFKASGVTYEQYF. CDR3 nucleotide sequence: TGCGCCAGCAGCTTTAAGGCTAGCGGGGTCACCTACGAGCAGTACTTC.

This chain uses TRBV7-2 with TRBJ2-7; D ambiguous. Germline CDR1 is SGHTA and CDR2 is FQGNSA. This CDR3 is built from 14 residues. V shed 5 bases and J shed 0 bases, with 11 bases lying between them. Written as DNA, the CDR3 is TGTGCCAGCAGCCCGCGAATTGGCTCCTACGAGCAGTACTTC. Translating it yields CASSPRIGSYEQYF.

V gene TRBV5-1 combines with J gene TRBJ2-1; 8 nucleotides agree with TRBD1. Germline CDR1 SGHRS, CDR2 YFSETQ. The CDR3 length is 16 residues. Losses at the gene ends were 0 bases for V and 6 bases for J; bases not matched to a gene: 8. CDR3 loop: CASSLEPTGGFNEQFF. CDR3 coding DNA: TGCGCCAGCAGCTTGGAGCCAACAGGGGGTTTCAATGAGCAGTTCTTC.

The rearrangement links TRBV27 to TRBJ2-2; no clear D. Germline V gene data show CDR1 as MNHEY and CDR2 as SMNVEV (reference sequence). The length of the CDR3 is 13 residues. Between the trimmed V and J ends, which lost 3 bases and 4 bases, there was a span of 6 bases. This chain's CDR3 is CASSFRSTGELFF. The CDR3 DNA reads TGTGCCAGCAGTTTTCGGAGCACCGGGGAGCTGTTTTTT.

About this clone itself: The sample holds other DNA sequences that translate to the same CDR3. This chain links TRBV3-1 (or the pseudogene TRBV3-2) with TRBJ2-7; D perhaps matches TRBD2 (5 bases). The CDR3 extends over 14 amino acids. V dropped 2 bases and J dropped 0 bases, with 8 bases sitting between them. CDR1 is LGHDT and CDR2 is YNNKEL in the germline V gene (reference sequence). This chain's CDR3 is CASSQRGSSYEQYF. The CDR3 nucleotides read TGTGCCAGCAGCCAACGGGGTAGCTCCTACGAGCAGTACTTC.

The chain links TRBV6-2 or TRBV6-3 to TRBJ1-4; the match to TRBD1 covers 7 bases. Unmatched junction bases numbered 11, after V lost 5 bases and J lost 8 bases. This CDR3 region has 15 residues. In germline, CDR1 is MNHEY, CDR2 SVGEGT. The CDR3: CASSVIDRVGEKLFF. CDR3 nucleotide sequence: TGTGCCAGCAGTGTAATCGACAGGGTCGGCGAAAAACTGTTTTTT.

The V gene is TRBV7-2, the J gene TRBJ1-1; D may be TRBD1 (5 bases). Germline V gene data show CDR1 as SGHTA and CDR2 as FQGNSA. This CDR3 comprises 15 residues. Trimming stripped 2 bases from V and 1 base from J, with 11 bases between. The DNA of the CDR3 is TGTGCCAGCAGCTTAATGGCAGGACAGAACACTGAAGCTTTCTTT. Encoded protein: CASSLMAGQNTEAFF.

The sample holds one count of this clone. The V gene is TRBV6-5, the J gene TRBJ2-7, with 7 bases fitting TRBD1. This CDR3 comprises 14 residues. Germline CDR1 is MNHEY and CDR2 is SVGAGI. With 6 bases clipped from V and 5 bases from J, the junction kept 10 bases outside the gene matches. CDR3 sequence reads: CASRSDRASDEQYF. The CDR3 DNA follows: TGTGCCAGCAGGAGCGACAGGGCCTCAGACGAGCAGTACTTC.

The chain uses TRBV6-1 and TRBJ2-7; 11 bases map to TRBD2. Germline V gene data show CDR1 as MNHNS and CDR2 as SASEGT. The CDR3 has 17 residues. V shed 2 bases, J shed 0 bases, and the junction held 6 bases outside the gene matches. The CDR3 loop is CASSEWLAGGRSYEQYF. The CDR3 nucleotides are TGTGCCAGCAGTGAATGGCTAGCGGGAGGACGCTCCTACGAGCAGTACTTC.

CDR3 sequence (DNA): TGTGCCAGCAGCTTACCTAGGTCCACAGATACGCAGTATTTT. Protein product: CASSLPRSTDTQYF. The chain combines TRBV11-2 with TRBJ2-3; D is unclear. Trimming left V 2 bases short and J 2 bases short, with 8 bases between. CDR1 and CDR2 from the germline V gene are SGHAT and FQNNGV. This CDR3 region has 14 residues.

The chain is built from TRBV7-2 and TRBJ1-1, with no clear D. The CDR3 runs to 12 residues. Germline assignment: CDR1 SGHTA and CDR2 FQGNSA. With 5 bases removed from V and 10 bases from J, the gap between germline ends came to 14 bases. DNA for the CDR3: TGTGCCAGCAGCCAGTATGCGGGAGGAGCTTTCTTT. It translates to CASSQYAGGAFF.

The genes are TRBV7-2 and TRBJ1-3, with D perhaps matching TRBD1 (5 bases). Deletions cut 1 base from V and 8 bases from J, with 15 bases between. The CDR3 sequence is 15 residues long. Looked up from germline, CDR1 is SGHTA and CDR2 is FQGNSA. The CDR3 reads CASSLGQRRIHTIYF. As DNA, the CDR3 is TGTGCCAGCAGCTTAGGACAGAGGCGGATACACACCATATATTTT.

V and J are TRBV11-2 and TRBJ1-1; D is undetermined. The germline V gene encodes CDR1 SGHAT and CDR2 FQNNGV. The germline V and J ends were trimmed by 3 bases and 1 base, with 6 bases remaining between them. CDR3 length: 13 amino acids. This chain's CDR3 is CASSLRQNTEAFF. CDR3 nucleotides: TGTGCCAGCAGCTTGCGACAGAACACTGAAGCTTTCTTT.

The chain joins TRBV18 to TRBJ1-1, with D unresolved. Germline loops: CDR1 KGHSH, CDR2 LQKENI. Trimming removed 3 bases at V and 1 base at J, with 9 bases between. The CDR3 sequence is 14 residues long. The CDR3 region has the DNA TGTGCCAGCTCACCCGGAAGACAGAACACTGAAGCTTTCTTT. It specifies CASSPGRQNTEAFF.

The J gene is TRBJ1-1, the V gene TRBV6-2 or TRBV6-3; 9 bases are a match to TRBD1. Germline CDR1 is MNHEY and CDR2 is SVGEGT. CDR3 length: 14 residues. Germline trimming cut 5 bases from V and 7 bases from J; bases unmatched to any gene: 8. This chain's CDR3 is CASSRSGTGYEAFF. In DNA, the CDR3 is TGTGCCAGCAGTCGCTCCGGGACAGGGTATGAAGCTTTCTTT.

Points on this clone: Other DNA sequences of this sample code for an identical CDR3. The V and J genes are TRBV7-2 and TRBJ2-1, with 9 bases that match TRBD2. The CDR3 consists of 14 residues. V lost 1 base, J lost 5 bases, and 0 bases stayed unmatched. The germline V gene has CDR1 SGHTA and CDR2 FQGNSA. The CDR3 region has the DNA TGTGCCAGCAGCTTAGGACTAGCGGACAATGAGCAGTTCTTC. It specifies CASSLGLADNEQFF.

The chain couples TRBV7-8 to TRBJ1-2, with D possibly matching TRBD1 (5 bases). This CDR3 spans 14 amino acids. Trimming took 1 base from V and 4 from J, leaving 10 bases between them. Germline V gives CDR1 SGHVS, CDR2 FQNEAQ. This CDR3 is CASSLGSGGYGYTF. CDR3 DNA: TGTGCCAGCAGCTTAGGTTCCGGGGGCTATGGCTACACCTTC.

V gene TRBV7-6 combines with J gene TRBJ2-3, with D possibly being TRBD2 (5 bases). Trimming shortened V by 0 bases and J by 2 bases, and 9 bases separated the two germline ends. Per germline, CDR1 SGHVS and CDR2 FNYEAQ. The CDR3 consists of 15 residues. CDR3 coding DNA: TGTGCCAGCAGCTTAGCCGCTCTAGCCACAGATACGCAGTATTTT. It yields the protein CASSLAALATDTQYF.